The 8 T cell receptor beta chains below all came from one sample that was sequenced in a study of shared clonotypes between healthy human individuals (TCRdb year 2020). Library preparation was by the immunoSEQ multiplex PCR assay. Here the immuneACCESS table is served through TCRdb, limited to in-frame sequences with V and J called. Missing clones are a known gap in these copies; in checked studies unresolved V genes cover under half, and the rest lacks a known reason. The table for this sample lists a few million clones; roughly 93% of them were counted only once. About 0.37% of the sample belongs to the ten largest clones. Source material: naive CD4+ T cells from PBMCs. This sample's cell subset or site label indicates: CD45RA+ positively selected. These TCRs come from a man in his late teens or twenties in good health. Some clones in this sample may be carry-over from other donors' samples.

The chain couples TRBV7-8 to TRBJ2-2, with 10 bases aligning to TRBD2. The CDR3 spans 17 residues. Germline V gene lookup returns CDR1 SGHVS and CDR2 FQNEAQ. V trimming: 1 base; J trimming: 1 base; junction bases outside the gene matches: 3. CDR3 amino acids: CASSLGSGRRNTGELFF. The DNA for the CDR3 is TGTGCCAGCAGCTTAGGTAGCGGGAGGCGGAACACCGGGGAGCTGTTTTTT.

The V call is TRBV14, the J call TRBJ1-2; D gene ambiguous. CDR1 and CDR2 (germline): SGHDN, FVKESK. V lost 3 bases, J lost 4 bases, and 12 bases lay in between. The CDR3 covers 14 residues. CDR3 protein: CASSQTINSYGYTF. As DNA, the CDR3 is TGTGCCAGCAGCCAGACAATCAACTCCTATGGCTACACCTTC.

The chain joins TRBV28 to TRBJ1-1, with TRBD1 matching 8 bases. The CDR3 is 14 amino acids. Germline V CDR1 and CDR2: MDHEN, SYDVKM. V lost 7 bases to trimming and J lost 6 bases; unmatched junction nucleotides: 10. CDR3 coding DNA: TGTGCCAGCACCCGGACCGGACAGGGCCCTGAAGCTTTCTTT. Encoded protein: CASTRTGQGPEAFF.

The chain uses TRBV5-4 and TRBJ1-1; possibly TRBD1 for D (5 bases). The CDR3 length is 16 residues. V lost 4 bases and J 4 bases, leaving 20 bases between the germline ends. CDR1 and CDR2 (germline): SGHNT, YYREEE (reference sequence). The CDR3 DNA reads TGTGCCAGCAGCGGACACGCGGGAGGCCTATTCACTGAAGCTTTCTTT. Its translation is CASSGHAGGLFTEAFF.

The chain links TRBV14 to TRBJ2-7; 8 bases match TRBD2. The CDR3 has 14 residues. V lost 4 bases and J lost 2; bases outside the gene matches: 4. Germline lookup yields CDR1 SGHDN and CDR2 FVKESK. This chain's CDR3 is CASSRLAGPYEQYF. CDR3 coding DNA: TGTGCCAGCAGCCGATTAGCGGGACCCTACGAGCAGTACTTC.

There are a few counts of this clone. Distinct nucleotide sequences in the sample also encode this CDR3. The V call is TRBV20-1, the J call TRBJ2-1, with D unclear. The CDR3 spans 10 residues. Trimming removed 0 bases at V and 6 bases at J, with 0 bases between. Germline-derived CDR1 and CDR2 are DFQATT and SNEGSKA (reference sequence). CDR3 in DNA: TGCAGTGCTAGAGACAATGAGCAGTTCTTC. Protein product: CSARDNEQFF.

In the case of this clone: At the DNA level, this CDR3 is encoded by other sequences in the same sample as well. The chain recombines TRBV9 with TRBJ2-1; tentatively, D is TRBD1 (6 bases). V was shortened by 4 bases and J by 1 base, with 9 bases between the two germline ends. This CDR3 has 14 residues. The germline gives CDR1 SGDLS, CDR2 YYNGEE. The CDR3 spells CASSPQGSYNEQFF. The DNA of the CDR3 is TGTGCCAGCAGCCCGCAGGGGTCCTACAATGAGCAGTTCTTC.

The rearrangement joins TRBV6-1 to TRBJ1-4; possible D gene TRBD1, 5 bases. V lost 0 bases and J 5 bases, leaving 10 bases between the germline ends. This CDR3 contains 15 residues. The germline V gene encodes CDR1 MNHNS and CDR2 SASEGT. CDR3 sequence (DNA): TGTGCCAGCAGTGAAGCCGGACGGACAAATGAAAAACTGTTTTTT. Its translation: CASSEAGRTNEKLFF.